Below are 14 T cell receptor beta chains sequenced from a single sample in a study of T cells in localized non-small cell lung cancer. Data came from immunoSEQ multiplex PCR; TCRdb stores just in-frame clones and leaves some out. This repertoire shows about 30,000 clones, roughly 86% found once; its top ten account for approximately 7.5%. The sequencing here drew on peripheral blood, taken before any cancer treatment. The receptors originated from a male donor older than 55 with stage I lung adenocarcinoma.

The chain has TRBV18 and TRBJ1-1; D not certain. Per the germline V gene, CDR1 is KGHSH and CDR2 is LQKENI. V lost 3 bases and J lost 5, with 19 bases in between. The CDR3 totals 16 residues. The CDR3: CASSPVAAEFETEAFF. The DNA for the CDR3 is TGTGCCAGCTCACCTGTGGCCGCCGAGTTCGAGACTGAAGCTTTCTTT.

The gene calls are TRBV5-5 and TRBJ2-1; 7 positions match TRBD2. J gave up 6 bases and V 6 bases, and 15 bases lay outside the gene matches. There are 16 residues in the CDR3. The germline CDR1 and CDR2 sequences are SGHKS and YYEKEE (reference sequence). For the CDR3, the DNA is TGTGCCAGCACCTGGGGGAGCGGGGAGCTCCCCAATGAGCAGTTCTTC. Its translation is CASTWGSGELPNEQFF.

This chain links TRBV28 with TRBJ1-5, with 7 bases aligning to TRBD1. The CDR3 consists of 21 residues. Germline-derived CDR1 and CDR2 are MDHEN and SYDVKM. V was pared by 3 bases and J by 0 bases, with 20 bases of the junction left unmatched. The CDR3 is CASSFPLRTGIGPNSNQPQHF. CDR3 DNA: TGTGCCAGCAGTTTTCCCCTCCGGACAGGTATAGGACCAAATAGCAATCAGCCCCAGCATTTT. Filled out from reference TRBV28 and TRBJ1-5, the complete variable domain reads DVKVTQSSRYLVKRTGEKVFLECVQDMDHENMFWYRQDPGLGLRLIYFSYDVKMKEKGDIPEGYSVSREKKERFSLILESASTNQTSMYLCASSFPLRTGIGPNSNQPQHFGDGTRLSIL.

V is TRBV7-6 and J is TRBJ2-1, with D perhaps assigned TRBD1 or TRBD2 (6 bases each). Trimming stripped 1 base from V and 9 bases from J, with 19 bases between. This CDR3 comprises 16 residues. Germline assignment: CDR1 SGHVS and CDR2 FNYEAQ. Written as DNA, the CDR3 is TGTGCCAGCAGCTTAGTCGTCGGGGGACAAACGGGTGAGCAGTTCTTC. This gives the protein CASSLVVGGQTGEQFF.

To note about this clone: Other DNA sequences in this sample translate to the same CDR3. The chain combines TRBV19 with TRBJ1-1; D call uncertain. The CDR3 loop spans 14 amino acids. Germline assignment: CDR1 LNHDA and CDR2 SQIVND (reference sequence). V lost 5 bases and J 1 base, leaving 11 bases between the germline ends. The CDR3 region is CASSEDAGNTEAFF. In DNA, the CDR3 is TGTGCCAGTAGTGAGGACGCGGGGAACACTGAAGCTTTCTTT.

V and J are TRBV29-1 and TRBJ1-5; a possible D gene is TRBD1 (5 bases). The germline V gene has CDR1 SQVTM and CDR2 ANQGSEA. This CDR3 is 13 amino acids long. V was cut by 7 bases and J by 0 bases, with 10 bases left in between. DNA for the CDR3: TGCAGCGCACGACAGAATAGCAATCAGCCCCAGCATTTT. Residues: CSARQNSNQPQHF.

The chain couples TRBV14 to TRBJ2-1; the D is unclear. The CDR3 contains 14 residues. Germline CDR1 SGHDN, CDR2 FVKESK. Deletions cut 11 bases from V and 5 bases from J, with 19 bases between. CDR3 in amino acids: CAHDVLQRDNEQFF. As DNA, the CDR3 is TGTGCCCACGACGTCTTACAAAGGGACAATGAGCAGTTCTTC.

The rearrangement links TRBV18 to TRBJ1-2; 7 bases line up with TRBD1. J lost 3 bases, V lost 3 bases, and 7 bases had no gene match. Germline CDR1 reads KGHSH; CDR2 reads LQKENI. CDR3 length: 15 residues. CDR3 protein: CASSPHRGGDYGYTF. CDR3 bases: TGTGCCAGCTCACCGCACAGGGGAGGGGACTATGGCTACACCTTC.

The chain links TRBV6-1 to TRBJ1-5; TRBD1 might be the D (5 bases). The V end lost 5 bases, the J end lost 4 bases, and 9 bases lay between the germline ends. This CDR3 comprises 13 residues. CDR1 is MNHNS and CDR2 is SASEGT in the germline V gene. In nucleotides, the CDR3 is TGTGCCAGCAGTTGGGAGGGGAATCAGCCCCAGCATTTT. Its protein is CASSWEGNQPQHF.

The CDR3 reads CAWSQRQGDEAFF. CDR3 in DNA: TGTGCCTGGAGTCAGCGGCAGGGAGATGAAGCTTTCTTT. V and J are TRBV30 and TRBJ1-1; the D gene is possibly TRBD1 (5 bases). CDR1 and CDR2 from the germline V gene are GTSNPN and SVGIG (reference sequence). The CDR3 has 13 amino acids. V was pared by 2 bases and J by 7 bases, with 14 bases between.

The chain combines TRBV27 with TRBJ2-2; TRBD1 matches at 10 bases. The CDR3 totals 16 residues. Germline CDR1 reads MNHEY; CDR2 reads SMNVEV (reference sequence). Trimming removed 5 bases from V and 4 bases from J; junction bases left unmatched: 7. CDR3 in amino acids: CASSKGTGVTTGELFF. Here the CDR3 DNA reads TGTGCCAGCAGTAAAGGGACAGGGGTGACCACCGGGGAGCTGTTTTTT.

The CDR3 DNA reads TGTGCCAGCAGCCTCGGACAGTATAGCAATCAGCCCCAGCATTTT. Protein sequence: CASSLGQYSNQPQHF. The V call is TRBV6-1, the J call TRBJ1-5; D is possibly TRBD1 (6 bases). The CDR3 has 15 residues. Per germline, CDR1 MNHNS and CDR2 SASEGT. V was pared by 6 bases and J by 0 bases, with 12 bases between.

Here the CDR3 reads CASSLSGTVAGELFF. The CDR3 nucleotides read TGTGCCAGCAGCTTATCAGGGACAGTCGCCGGGGAGCTGTTTTTT. This chain links TRBV11-2 with TRBJ2-2, with 7 bases matching TRBD1. Germline assignment: CDR1 SGHAT and CDR2 FQNNGV. With 2 bases clipped from V and 6 bases from J, the junction kept 6 bases outside the gene matches. CDR3 length: 15 amino acids.

About this clone: This sample also contains other DNA sequences that code for the same CDR3. The chain has TRBV5-1 and TRBJ1-2; D is unclear. Per the germline V gene, CDR1 is SGHRS and CDR2 is YFSETQ. With 0 bases removed from V and 8 bases from J, the gap between germline ends came to 14 bases. The CDR3 runs 14 residues. This chain's CDR3 is CASSLEGEGRGYTF. The CDR3 bases are TGCGCCAGCAGCTTGGAAGGTGAAGGTAGGGGCTACACCTTC.